This entry lists 28 T cell receptor beta chains sequenced from one sample in a study of shared clonotypes between healthy human individuals. TCRdb keeps only in-frame clones here, not all; method: immunoSEQ multiplex PCR. The data hold more than 400,000 clones, with 78% observed a single time. Sequenced input: PBMCs. The source is a middle-aged woman in good health. Some clones in this sample may be carry-over from other donors' samples.

The V call is TRBV18, the J call TRBJ1-2, with TRBD1 matching 8 bases. With 4 bases clipped from V and 4 bases from J, the junction kept 17 bases outside the gene matches. The germline V gene encodes CDR1 KGHSH and CDR2 LQKENI. CDR3 length: 18 residues. CDR3 nucleotides: TGTGCCAGCTCACGCGGAACGGCCGGGACAGGAGGCTTCTATGGCTACACCTTC. Translation: CASSRGTAGTGGFYGYTF.

V usage is TRBV19 and J usage is TRBJ2-5; D uncertain. V was shortened by 2 bases and J by 1 base, with 14 bases between the two germline ends. The CDR3 covers 16 residues. Germline assignment: CDR1 LNHDA and CDR2 SQIVND (reference sequence). The CDR3 nucleotides read TGTGCCAGTAGTATAATATACCGACGGACCCAAGAGACCCAGTACTTC. Its protein is CASSIIYRRTQETQYF. Filled out from reference TRBV19 and TRBJ2-5, the complete variable domain reads DGGITQSPKYLFRKEGQNVTLSCEQNLNHDAMYWYRQDPGQGLRLIYYSQIVNDFQKGDIAEGYSVSREKKESFPLTVTSAQKNPTAFYLCASSIIYRRTQETQYFGPGTRLLVL.

The chain links TRBV19 to TRBJ2-1, with TRBD2 identical over 8 bases. CDR1 LNHDA and CDR2 SQIVND come from the germline V gene (reference sequence). CDR3 length: 15 amino acids. The ends lost 6 bases at V and 3 bases at J; junction bases unmatched: 7. CDR3 sequence (DNA): TGTGCCAGTAGCCGGGGGGGCACAATCTACAATGAGCAGTTCTTC. Translation: CASSRGGTIYNEQFF.

V is TRBV10-3 and J is TRBJ2-7; D may match TRBD1 or TRBD2 (5 bases each). The germline V gene has CDR1 ENHRY and CDR2 SYGVKD. The CDR3 has 13 amino acids. The V end was cut by 10 bases, the J end by 4 bases, with 17 bases between. The CDR3 coding sequence is TGTGCCACCGCCCGGGACCCAAATTACGAGCAGTACTTC. Translation: CATARDPNYEQYF.

A word on this clone: Germline and junction disagree at one end, which may indicate a read error. The V and J genes are TRBV4-3 and TRBJ1-6, with a possible D match to TRBD1 (6 bases). The germline V gene encodes CDR1 LGHNA and CDR2 YSLEER. This CDR3 is 14 amino acids long. The CDR3 loop is CASSQVTGSSPLYF. As DNA, the CDR3 is TGCGCCAGCAGCCAAGTAACAGGGAGTTCACCCCTCTACTTT.

The chain joins TRBV6-5 to TRBJ2-3; maybe TRBD1 (5 bases). CDR1 and CDR2 from the germline V gene are MNHEY and SVGAGI. This CDR3 is 13 amino acids long. Trimming left V 6 bases short and J 1 base short, with 8 bases between. This CDR3 reads CASREGGTDTQYF. DNA for the CDR3: TGTGCCAGCAGGGAAGGGGGCACAGATACGCAGTATTTT.

The chain recombines TRBV9 with TRBJ2-1; D not certain. There are 17 residues in the CDR3. The V gene's germline CDR1 is SGDLS and CDR2 YYNGEE. V shed 0 bases and J shed 4 bases, with 17 bases lying between them. CDR3 DNA sequence: TGTGCCAGCAGCGTAGGGGTTGCGATGTACGGGTACAATGAGCAGTTCTTC. As protein: CASSVGVAMYGYNEQFF.

The gene calls are TRBV19 and TRBJ1-5, with TRBD1 matching over 9 bases. Germline V gives CDR1 LNHDA, CDR2 SQIVND (reference sequence). V was pared by 4 bases and J by 7 bases, with 5 bases of the junction left unmatched. This CDR3 is built from 14 residues. CDR3 sequence (DNA): TGTGCCAGTAGTACCGGACAGGGGACGCAGCCCCAGCATTTT. This translates into CASSTGQGTQPQHF.

The chain links TRBV30 to TRBJ2-7, with 10 bases lining up with TRBD2. Trimming cost V 2 bases and J 3 bases; bases outside gene matches: 13. This CDR3 has 17 amino acids. From germline, CDR1 is GTSNPN and CDR2 SVGIG (reference sequence). CDR3 in DNA: TGTGCCTGGAGTCGTCGCCCCCGACTAGCGGGTTACTACGAGCAGTACTTC. This codes for CAWSRRPRLAGYYEQYF.

The chain employs TRBV10-2 and TRBJ1-2; D is ambiguous. The CDR3 runs 15 residues. The germline gives CDR1 WSHSY, CDR2 SAAADI. V was cut by 10 bases and J by 3 bases, with 21 bases left in between. CDR3 loop: CATRDRAANDYGYTF. The DNA of the CDR3 is TGCGCCACCAGAGACCGGGCCGCAAATGACTATGGCTACACCTTC.

The chain is built from TRBV10-3 and TRBJ2-7; 7 nucleotides align to TRBD1. This CDR3 is built from 13 residues. Germline CDR1 is ENHRY and CDR2 is SYGVKD. Trimming took 6 bases from V and 3 from J; bases not matched to a gene: 5. CDR3 sequence (DNA): TGTGCCATCAGCCCGACAGGGCACTACGAGCAGTACTTC. Translation gives CAISPTGHYEQYF.

J is TRBJ2-5 and V is TRBV9; no firm D call. Germline loops: CDR1 SGDLS, CDR2 YYNGEE. Trimming removed 0 bases from V and 4 bases from J, with 7 bases in between. The CDR3 totals 13 residues. As DNA, the CDR3 is TGTGCCAGCAGCGTAGGACTGGGAGAGACCCAGTACTTC. Amino acid sequence: CASSVGLGETQYF.

The V call is TRBV7-9, the J call TRBJ1-2; TRBD1 matches at 7 bases. The J segment lost 8 bases and the V segment lost 4 bases, leaving 16 bases of the junction unmatched. Germline assignment: CDR1 SEHNR and CDR2 FQNEAQ (reference sequence). The CDR3 covers 16 residues. The CDR3 DNA follows: TGTGCCAGCAGCTCTTCTCGACAGGGAACGGCCCGGGGCTACACCTTC. The encoded protein is CASSSSRQGTARGYTF.

The chain uses TRBV7-6 and TRBJ1-2; D gene ambiguous. The CDR3 totals 15 residues. Germline lookup yields CDR1 SGHVS and CDR2 FNYEAQ. The germline V and J ends were trimmed by 5 bases and 6 bases, with 19 bases remaining between them. CDR3 in amino acids: CASSANRESRNGYTF. The CDR3 region has the DNA TGTGCCAGCAGCGCTAATCGTGAATCTCGAAATGGCTACACCTTC.

J is TRBJ2-5 and V is TRBV7-8; 7 nucleotides agree with TRBD2. This CDR3 spans 17 amino acids. The junction had 10 bases not matched to a gene; V was cut back by 2 bases and J by 1 base. Germline lookup yields CDR1 SGHVS and CDR2 FQNEAQ. Here the CDR3 DNA reads TGTGCCAGCAGCTTATCACTAGGGACTACCCTCCAAGAGACCCAGTACTTC. Translation gives CASSLSLGTTLQETQYF.

The V and J genes are TRBV18 and TRBJ1-2; weak D call: TRBD1 (6 bases). Trimming stripped 6 bases from V and 6 bases from J, with 20 bases between. Germline CDR1 and CDR2: KGHSH and LQKENI. The CDR3 has 15 residues. As DNA, the CDR3 is TGTGCCAGCTCCCCTCCTGCTGACAGGACCGATGGCTACACCTTC. Its protein product is CASSPPADRTDGYTF.

This chain uses TRBV19 with TRBJ1-4, with a tentative D call TRBD1 (6 bases). With 4 bases removed from V and 8 bases from J, the gap between germline ends came to 20 bases. The CDR3 is 16 amino acids. Germline lookup yields CDR1 LNHDA and CDR2 SQIVND (reference sequence). CDR3 residues: CASSKKGDGIWEKLFF. CDR3 nucleotides: TGTGCCAGTAGTAAGAAGGGGGACGGAATTTGGGAAAAACTGTTTTTT. The full variable domain, rest sourced from reference TRBV19 and TRBJ1-4, is DGGITQSPKYLFRKEGQNVTLSCEQNLNHDAMYWYRQDPGQGLRLIYYSQIVNDFQKGDIAEGYSVSREKKESFPLTVTSAQKNPTAFYLCASSKKGDGIWEKLFFGSGTQLSVL.

This clone appeared a few times. V usage is TRBV2 and J usage is TRBJ1-2, with D perhaps TRBD1 (6 bases). V lost 4 bases, J lost 3 bases, and 9 bases lay in between. CDR1 is SNHLY and CDR2 is FYNNEI in the germline V gene. The CDR3 runs 13 residues. The CDR3 DNA sequence: TGTGCCAGCAGTGCTACAGGGCACTATGGCTACACCTTC. It translates to CASSATGHYGYTF.

The chain couples TRBV28 to TRBJ2-7; D call uncertain. Germline V gene data show CDR1 as MDHEN and CDR2 as SYDVKM. V was pared by 6 bases and J by 3 bases, with 15 bases between. This CDR3 has 14 amino acids. As DNA, the CDR3 is TGTGCCAGCAGGGGAATGGTGGGCCACTACGAGCAGTACTTC. Translation: CASRGMVGHYEQYF.

The CDR3 coding sequence is TGTGCCAGCAGCCCCCTAGAGGCTAGCGGGAGCAGGAATGAGCAGTTCTTC. This codes for CASSPLEASGSRNEQFF. The V call is TRBV4-2, the J call TRBJ2-1; 10 nucleotides match TRBD2. Germline V lookup: CDR1 LGHNA, CDR2 YNFKEQ. The J segment lost 7 bases and the V segment lost 4 bases, leaving 13 bases of the junction unmatched. This CDR3 comprises 17 residues.

The rearrangement uses TRBV5-1 and TRBJ1-1, with 8 bases that match TRBD1. Germline assignment: CDR1 SGHRS and CDR2 YFSETQ. Trimming at V came to 4 bases and at J to 4 bases, leaving 9 bases not matched to a gene. This CDR3 contains 15 residues. The chain's CDR3 is CASSQGQGLGTEAFF. CDR3 sequence (DNA): TGCGCCAGCAGCCAAGGACAGGGCCTGGGCACTGAAGCTTTCTTT.

This clone showed up just a few times. The rearrangement links TRBV7-2 to TRBJ2-3; D remains unclear. Germline lookup yields CDR1 SGHTA and CDR2 FQGNSA. The V and J ends lost 2 bases and 4 bases respectively, with 7 bases between them. This CDR3 region has 13 residues. The CDR3 reads CASSLNLADTQYF. Written as DNA, the CDR3 is TGTGCCAGCAGCTTAAATTTGGCAGATACGCAGTATTTT.

This rearrangement joins TRBV5-1 to TRBJ2-5; 7 nucleotides match TRBD2. J gave up 2 bases and V 4 bases, and 8 bases lay outside the gene matches. Germline CDR1 is SGHRS and CDR2 is YFSETQ. The CDR3 has 15 amino acids. The CDR3 DNA reads TGCGCCAGCAGCGAAGACCACGGGGGGCAAGAGACCCAGTACTTC. Translation gives CASSEDHGGQETQYF.

The rearrangement joins TRBV29-1 to TRBJ1-1; the D gene is possibly TRBD1 (5 bases). The CDR3 is 13 residues long. Trimming took off 3 bases at V and 2 bases at J, with 10 bases between the two ends. The V gene's germline CDR1 is SQVTM and CDR2 ANQGSEA. The CDR3 reads CSVDGTENTEAFF. CDR3 coding DNA: TGCAGCGTTGATGGGACGGAAAACACTGAAGCTTTCTTT.

The chain couples TRBV28 to TRBJ1-5; D remains ambiguous. The CDR3 runs to 15 residues. Germline CDR1 is MDHEN and CDR2 is SYDVKM. V lost 2 bases and J lost 6, with 14 bases in between. CDR3 protein: CASSLQRATSQPQHF. The CDR3 region has the DNA TGTGCCAGCAGTTTACAGCGCGCGACTTCTCAGCCCCAGCATTTT.

This clone was seen a few times. The chain uses TRBV4-1 and TRBJ2-1; D is tentatively TRBD1 or TRBD2 (5 bases each). Between the trimmed V and J ends, which lost 9 bases and 7 bases, there was a span of 22 bases. There are 15 residues in the CDR3. Germline CDR1 MGHRA, CDR2 YSYEKL. CDR3 sequence reads: CASRDALGKGNEQFF. DNA for the CDR3: TGCGCCAGTCGGGACGCCCTAGGGAAGGGTAATGAGCAGTTCTTC.

This chain joins TRBV5-5 and TRBJ2-3, with TRBD1 identical over 7 bases. The CDR3 covers 15 residues. J lost 0 bases, V lost 4 bases, and 5 bases had no gene match. Germline V gene data show CDR1 as SGHKS and CDR2 as YYEKEE (reference sequence). For the CDR3, the DNA is TGTGCCAGCAGCCGTGGGACAGCAAGCACAGATACGCAGTATTTT. The encoded protein is CASSRGTASTDTQYF.

This chain uses TRBV6-5 with TRBJ2-7; 10 bases match TRBD2. Germline V gene lookup returns CDR1 MNHEY and CDR2 SVGAGI. This CDR3 has 14 residues. V dropped 4 bases and J dropped 6; count of bases not matched to a gene: 6. The CDR3: CASSSSGRAAEQYF. In nucleotides, the CDR3 is TGTGCCAGCAGTTCCAGCGGGAGGGCCGCCGAGCAGTACTTC.